This T cell receptor (beta chain) emerged from a study of T-cell reconstitution after alpha-beta-depleted transplantation in children. To note about this clonotype: This clone may be a read error of a much larger clone one base away.

Preparation of the TCRbeta library was carried out with unique molecular identifiers. TCRdb reanalysed the PCR reads using MiXCR and keeps one entry per CDR3 protein. Of 200,000 to 250,000 distinct CDR3 sequences listed, about a tenth are singletons. The specimen was PBMCs from the stem cell graft donor, collected from the stem cell graft. This clonotype was obtained from a human donor who donated a stem cell graft to a child with acute lymphoblastic leukemia.

The CDR3 DNA is TGTGCCAGCAGCTTAACCGGGATAGGTAGCGGGGGTTCAGATACGCAGTATTTT. It is translated as CASSLTGIGSGGSDTQYF. This chain uses TRBV7-7 with TRBJ2-3; 9 bases line up with TRBD2. The length of the CDR3 is 18 residues. Trimming removed 2 bases from V and 4 bases from J; junction bases left unmatched: 13. The germline CDR1 and CDR2 sequences are SSHAT and FNYEAQ (reference sequence).